This T cell receptor beta chain is from a study of CD8 T cells in Susac syndrome. This clonotype was observed once. The antigen is undetermined. RNA amounts of roughly 0.45 to 1 ug underwent reverse transcription with random hexamers. TCRdb re-called the immunoSEQ multiplex PCR reads through MiXCR, storing one row per CDR3 protein. The sample holds over 150,000 distinct CDR3 sequences, roughly 94% seen once. General study findings and limits: Expansion of clones was not seen in the CD4+ T cell repertoires of Susac syndrome.

Negative isolation yielded CD8+ and CD4+ T cells; FACS enriched TEMRA cells. This CDR3 is 14 amino acids long. Germline values: CDR1 SGHTA, CDR2 FQGNSA. Trimming stripped 4 bases from V and 2 bases from J, with 11 bases between. V is TRBV7-2 and J is TRBJ1-2, with D maybe TRBD1 (6 bases). This receptor was obtained from a human donor with Susac syndrome. Sequencing was done on a sample of CD4+ T cells from PBMCs. CDR3 sequence reads: CASSSRTDNYGYTF. The CDR3 DNA is TGTGCCAGCAGCTCGAGGACAGACAACTATGGCTACACCTTC.